These T cell receptor beta chains were read from a single sample in a study of blood T cell repertoires in COVID-19. Data came from immunoSEQ multiplex PCR; TCRdb stores just in-frame clones and leaves some out. This sample has approximately 250,000 clones, with roughly 88% found just once. The sequenced material came from PBMCs or T cells enriched from blood (not recorded which). The receptors were sampled from a woman in her thirties or forties who had been exposed to COVID-19. Each CDR3 is given with its conserved first and last residue. The D gene is left open where the match is weak. Rows give clone size only sometimes, using once, few, many, or a class for an expanded clone.

j_gene,v_gene,abundance,d_gene,CDR3nt,CDR3aa
TRBJ2-3,TRBV6-2/TRBV6-3,.,TRBD1,TGTGCCAGCAGTTACCTGACAGGGGAGAACTATTTTGCCGATACGCAGTATTTT,CASSYLTGENYFADTQYF
TRBJ2-3,TRBV7-9,.,TRBD1,TGTGCCAGCAGCCAAGCGGACAGGGGGCTCCGAGGCACAGATACGCAGTATTTT,CASSQADRGLRGTDTQYF
TRBJ1-4,TRBV11-1,once,TRBD1,TGTGCCAGCAGCTCCGGGACAGGGGATGAAAAACTGTTTTTT,CASSSGTGDEKLFF
TRBJ1-5,TRBV28,.,TRBD1,TGTGCCAGCGGCCAGGGGGTCATAGCCAATCAGCCCCAGCATTTT,CASGQGVIANQPQHF
TRBJ1-1,TRBV30,.,.,TGTGCCTGGAGTGTGGACAATTACATTCAAGCTTTCTTT,CAWSVDNYIQAFF
TRBJ1-2,TRBV7-2,.,.,TGTGCCAGCAGCTTAATCTCAGGGGCACGGGGCTACACCTTC,CASSLISGARGYTF
TRBJ1-5,TRBV5-5,.,.,TGTGCCAGCAGCTTGGCAGGGTTCAGCAATCAGCCCCAGCATTTT,CASSLAGFSNQPQHF
TRBJ2-1,TRBV2,.,.,TGTGCCTTTGAGAAGGGGCTTCAGAATTACAATGAGCAGTTCTTC,CAFEKGLQNYNEQFF
TRBJ2-7,TRBV2,.,TRBD1,TGTGCCAGTTCCACAGGGGCCCTAAACTACGAGCAGTACTTC,CASSTGALNYEQYF
TRBJ2-3,TRBV5-4,.,TRBD2,TGTGCCAGCCGCCTCGGGCGGGGGATCACAGATACGCAGTATTTT,CASRLGRGITDTQYF
TRBJ2-5,TRBV4-3,.,TRBD2,TGCGCCAGCAGCCAAGATCCTTTAGCGGGGGGCTCGGGCGGGGAGACCCAGTACTTC,CASSQDPLAGGSGGETQYF
TRBJ2-1,TRBV15,.,TRBD2,TGTGCCACCAGCAGAGCCGGGACTAGCAACAATGAGCAGTTCTTC,CATSRAGTSNNEQFF
TRBJ1-4,TRBV29-1,.,.,TGCAGCGTTAAGGGGCCGGATGAAAAACTGTTTTTT,CSVKGPDEKLFF
TRBJ2-1,TRBV6-5,.,TRBD2,TGTGCCAGCGGGTTAAGCGGGAGCTCCTACAATGAGCAGTTCTTC,CASGLSGSSYNEQFF
TRBJ1-4,TRBV15,few,TRBD1,TGTGCCACCAGCAGAGATCTAGGGACAGGGGGAGAAAAACTGTTTTTT,CATSRDLGTGGEKLFF
TRBJ1-1,TRBV7-2,.,TRBD1,TGTGCCAGCAGCGGGGACAGGAGTAACACTGAAGCTTTCTTT,CASSGDRSNTEAFF
TRBJ2-5,TRBV5-1,.,TRBD2,TGTGCCAGCAGCCCAACTAGCGCACAAGAGACCCAGTACTTC,CASSPTSAQETQYF
TRBJ1-5,TRBV9,.,TRBD1,TGTGCCAGCAGCGCCGGGGGGACAGGCCGTAATCAGCCCCAGCATTTT,CASSAGGTGRNQPQHF
TRBJ2-7,TRBV7-8,.,.,TGTGCCAGCAGCTTACTGACAGCTTCCTACGAGCAGTACTTC,CASSLLTASYEQYF
TRBJ1-1,TRBV7-2,.,TRBD1,TGTGCCAGCAGCTCACCACAGGGGGCCAGGAAAGCTTTCTTT,CASSSPQGARKAFF
TRBJ2-5,TRBV9,.,.,TGTGCCAGCAGCGTAGACGAGGGCCGAGGGACCCAGTACTTC,CASSVDEGRGTQYF
TRBJ1-5,TRBV18,.,.,TGTGCCAGCTCTTCCGGGGGGGCGGGTCAGCCCCAGCATTTT,CASSSGGAGQPQHF
TRBJ1-1,TRBV12-3/TRBV12-4,.,.,TGTGCCAGCAGTTTCGATCGGTGGGAGACTTTCTTT,CASSFDRWETFF
TRBJ1-6,TRBV7-9,.,.,TGTGCCAGCACCCTGACAGGACTCGGATCACCCCTCCACTTT,CASTLTGLGSPLHF
TRBJ1-4,TRBV7-8,.,TRBD1,TGTGCCAGCAGCGCGAGGACAGGGGGCGGTCGTGAAAAACTGTTTTTT,CASSARTGGGREKLFF
TRBJ1-2,TRBV7-3,.,TRBD1,TGTGCCAGCAGCCCTACGACAGGGGGTAACTATGGCTACACCTTC,CASSPTTGGNYGYTF
TRBJ1-4,TRBV5-1,once,TRBD1,TGTGCCAGCACCTCGAGTCAGGGGGCAAGAACTAATGAAAAACTGTTTTTT,CASTSSQGARTNEKLFF
TRBJ2-3,TRBV9,.,TRBD2,TGTGCCAGCAGCGTAGGAGCGGGAATGGGAGATACGCAGTATTTT,CASSVGAGMGDTQYF
TRBJ1-2,TRBV29-1,.,TRBD1,TGCAGCGTTAGACAGGGGTATGGCTACACCTTC,CSVRQGYGYTF
TRBJ2-1,TRBV5-6,.,.,TGTGCCAGCAGCTTGTTAGTACCGATTAATGAGCAGTTCTTC,CASSLLVPINEQFF
TRBJ1-6,TRBV20-1,few,TRBD1,TGCAGTGCTAGTCCTCCCGGGACAGGGAGCTCACCCCTCCACTTT,CSASPPGTGSSPLHF
TRBJ2-7,TRBV28,few,TRBD1,TGTGCCAGCAGTTTAGGGGGGACAGGCTTATCCGAGCAGTACTTC,CASSLGGTGLSEQYF
TRBJ1-2,TRBV19,.,TRBD1,TGTGCCAGTAGTATATTAAACCCACAGGGGAGCTATGGCTACACCTTC,CASSILNPQGSYGYTF
TRBJ1-2,TRBV5-6,.,.,TGTGCCAGCAGCTTGGAAGGGGGATTTCATGGCTACACCTTC,CASSLEGGFHGYTF
TRBJ1-2,TRBV2,.,.,TGTGCCAGCAGAAACAGGGTGCGCGGCTACACCTTC,CASRNRVRGYTF
TRBJ1-2,TRBV28,.,.,TGTGCCAGCGAAGCTCCCACAGGAATCTATGGCTACACCTTC,CASEAPTGIYGYTF
TRBJ1-1,TRBV25-1,.,TRBD1,TGTGCCAGCAGTGACGATCTCCTACAGGGGCCGAACACTGAAGCTTTCTTT,CASSDDLLQGPNTEAFF